One sample yielded the 23 T cell receptor beta chains listed below, sequenced in a study of blood T cell repertoires in COVID-19. Profiling relied on immunoSEQ multiplex PCR, and the TCRdb table lists in-frame clones only, not all of them. The sample consists of about 370,000 clones, approximately 89% of them appearing once. The material sequenced was peripheral blood. Receptor source: a woman aged 25-40 years with COVID-19, enrolled during active disease.

This chain joins TRBV25-1 and TRBJ2-1; 14 nucleotides agree with TRBD2. CDR1 MGHDK and CDR2 SYGVNS come from the germline V gene. The CDR3 consists of 16 residues. J gave up 12 bases and V 4 bases, and 11 bases lay outside the gene matches. The chain's CDR3 is CASSVLTSGRAGVQFF. The CDR3 region has the DNA TGTGCCAGCAGTGTTTTGACTAGCGGGAGGGCGGGGGTGCAGTTCTTC.

V gene TRBV7-9 combines with J gene TRBJ1-1, with D perhaps matching TRBD1 (6 bases). The germline V gene encodes CDR1 SEHNR and CDR2 FQNEAQ (reference sequence). The CDR3 loop spans 13 amino acids. V lost 7 bases to trimming and J lost 3 bases, with 12 bases between them. CDR3: CASNPTGYTEAFF. The CDR3 DNA reads TGTGCCAGCAACCCTACAGGGTACACTGAAGCTTTCTTT. The whole variable domain, filled in from reference TRBV7-9 and TRBJ1-1, reads DTGVSQNPRHKITKRGQNVTFRCDPISEHNRLYWYRQTLGQGPEFLTYFQNEAQLEKSRLLSDRFSAERPKGSFSTLEIQRTEQGDSAMYLCASNPTGYTEAFFGQGTRLTVV.

The rearrangement uses TRBV5-1 and TRBJ2-7, with 10 bases aligning to TRBD2. The CDR3 covers 16 residues. Trimming at V came to 0 bases and at J to 5 bases, leaving 8 bases not matched to a gene. Germline CDR1 and CDR2: SGHRS and YFSETQ. The CDR3 here is CASSLETSGILNEQYF. The DNA for the CDR3 is TGCGCCAGCAGCTTGGAAACTAGCGGGATTTTAAACGAGCAGTACTTC.

This clone was seen just once. The chain carries TRBV28 and TRBJ2-7; 11 nucleotides agree with TRBD2. The V gene end was trimmed by 4 bases and the J gene end by 3 bases; junction bases not matched to a gene: 8. Per germline, CDR1 MDHEN and CDR2 SYDVKM. The CDR3 is made up of 16 amino acids. The CDR3 sequence: CASSSPHTSGSYEQYF. Here the CDR3 DNA reads TGTGCCAGCAGTTCACCCCACACTAGCGGGAGCTACGAGCAGTACTTC.

The chain links TRBV6-5 to TRBJ1-3; D is uncertain. V was clipped by 0 bases and J by 0 bases, with 9 bases between them. Germline CDR1 and CDR2: MNHEY and SVGAGI. The CDR3 has 16 residues. CDR3 sequence (DNA): TGTGCCAGCAGTTACTCCCCGCCGAGCTCTGGAAACACCATATATTTT. Translating gives CASSYSPPSSGNTIYF.

This chain uses TRBV5-1 with TRBJ2-1; D possibly corresponds to TRBD2 (6 bases). This CDR3 has 14 residues. Trimming stripped 4 bases from V and 6 bases from J, with 14 bases between. In germline, CDR1 is SGHRS, CDR2 YFSETQ. The CDR3, as DNA: TGCGCCAGCAGCCCGGGGGAGGTCTCCAATGAGCAGTTCTTC. Encoded protein: CASSPGEVSNEQFF.

V and J are TRBV2 and TRBJ2-2, with 10 positions matching TRBD2. CDR1 and CDR2 (germline): SNHLY, FYNNEI. The CDR3 is 15 residues long. The ends lost 6 bases at V and 2 bases at J; junction bases unmatched: 3. This chain's CDR3 is CASRTSGINTGELFF. CDR3 DNA sequence: TGTGCCAGCAGAACTAGCGGGATAAACACCGGGGAGCTGTTTTTT.

This clone was seen just once. The chain is built from TRBV7-9 and TRBJ2-1, with 12 bases that match TRBD2. Germline CDR1 and CDR2: SEHNR and FQNEAQ (reference sequence). J was trimmed by 8 bases and V by 4 bases; bases with no gene match: 12. The CDR3 has 17 amino acids. This CDR3 is CASSSPLAGGGLDEQFF. The CDR3 nucleotides are TGTGCCAGCAGCTCCCCCCTAGCGGGAGGGGGCCTCGATGAGCAGTTCTTC.

The CDR3 DNA reads as TGTGCCAGCAGCTTGATTTCTACCAATGAGCAGTTCTTC. Translation gives CASSLISTNEQFF. V gene TRBV5-4 combines with J gene TRBJ2-1; D unresolved. Germline V gene sequence: CDR1 SGHNT, CDR2 YYREEE (reference sequence). With 1 base removed from V and 6 bases from J, the gap between germline ends came to 8 bases. The CDR3 extends over 13 amino acids.

The chain joins TRBV10-3 to TRBJ2-5; 10 nucleotides agree with TRBD2. Germline V gene sequence: CDR1 ENHRY, CDR2 SYGVKD. This CDR3 region has 15 residues. V shed 11 bases, J shed 2 bases, and the junction held 11 bases outside the gene matches. CDR3 sequence (DNA): TGTGCCGTCAAGGGAGCGGGAGGGCCACAAGAGACCCAGTACTTC. Translation: CAVKGAGGPQETQYF.

The V call is TRBV6-1, the J call TRBJ1-1, with TRBD1 matching over 7 bases. CDR3 length: 14 residues. CDR1 and CDR2 (germline): MNHNS, SASEGT. Germline trimming cut 1 base from V and 8 bases from J; bases unmatched to any gene: 7. DNA for the CDR3: TGTGCCAGCAGTGAAGTCCACCGGGACAGCGAAGCTTTCTTT. This sequence encodes CASSEVHRDSEAFF.

The chain couples TRBV6-5 to TRBJ1-1, with a possible D match to TRBD1 (6 bases). Germline V gives CDR1 MNHEY, CDR2 SVGAGI. CDR3 length equals 13 residues. The V end was cut by 10 bases, the J end by 0 bases, with 12 bases between. The CDR3 sequence is CAIQTGLNTEAFF. CDR3 DNA: TGTGCCATCCAGACAGGATTGAACACTGAAGCTTTCTTT.

CDR3 DNA sequence: TGTGCCAGCAGTCCGACCGAGGGTGTTGGCAATCAGCCCCAGCATTTT. This translates into CASSPTEGVGNQPQHF. The chain employs TRBV28 and TRBJ1-5; no clear D gene. This CDR3 is 16 amino acids long. CDR1 and CDR2 (germline): MDHEN, SYDVKM. The germline V and J ends were trimmed by 5 bases and 2 bases, with 16 bases remaining between them. Full variable domain (rest looked up from reference TRBV28 and TRBJ1-5): DVKVTQSSRYLVKRTGEKVFLECVQDMDHENMFWYRQDPGLGLRLIYFSYDVKMKEKGDIPEGYSVSREKKERFSLILESASTNQTSMYLCASSPTEGVGNQPQHFGDGTRLSIL.

The rearrangement links TRBV4-1 to TRBJ1-1; no definite D call. This CDR3 spans 14 amino acids. Germline CDR1 reads MGHRA; CDR2 reads YSYEKL. V lost 4 bases and J lost 2, with 11 bases in between. CDR3 sequence (DNA): TGCGCCAGCAGCCCTACTCCTCCTAACACTGAAGCTTTCTTT. As protein: CASSPTPPNTEAFF.

The chain recombines TRBV15 with TRBJ2-7, with TRBD1 matching over 12 bases. J gave up 4 bases and V 4 bases, and 14 bases lay outside the gene matches. The CDR3 has 18 residues. Germline lookup yields CDR1 LNHNV and CDR2 YYDKDF (reference sequence). In DNA form, the CDR3 reads TGTGCCACCAGCACCTACCCTGCCGGGACAGGGGGCCTTTACGAGCAGTACTTC. The encoded protein is CATSTYPAGTGGLYEQYF.

This sequence joins TRBV6-6 and TRBJ2-7; 11 bases agree with TRBD2. The CDR3 has 15 amino acids. Germline V gene lookup returns CDR1 MNHNY and CDR2 SVGAGI (reference sequence). V trimming: 4 bases; J trimming: 1 base; junction bases outside the gene matches: 3. The CDR3 nucleotides are TGTGCCAGCAGTTTGGGACTAGCGGATTCCTACGAGCAGTACTTC. Protein product: CASSLGLADSYEQYF.

The chain uses TRBV9 and TRBJ2-3; tentatively, D is TRBD2 (8 bases). This CDR3 is built from 16 residues. Between the trimmed V and J ends, which lost 5 bases and 9 bases, there was a span of 25 bases. The germline V gene encodes CDR1 SGDLS and CDR2 YYNGEE. CDR3 bases: TGTGCCAGCAGGCCCCCGGGAGGGGGCGGGGAGGAGACGCAGTATTTT. It encodes CASRPPGGGGEETQYF.

The chain employs TRBV24-1 and TRBJ1-2, with TRBD1 identical over 8 bases. The V gene end was trimmed by 4 bases and the J gene end by 8 bases; junction bases not matched to a gene: 5. The germline CDR1 and CDR2 sequences are KGHDR and SFDVKD. The CDR3 runs 13 residues. CDR3 DNA sequence: TGTGCCACCAGTGACCGGACAGGGTTAGGCTACACCTTC. Its translation: CATSDRTGLGYTF.

The genes are TRBV7-9 and TRBJ2-1; tentatively, D is TRBD2 (6 bases). The CDR3 contains 15 residues. Germline-derived CDR1 and CDR2 are SEHNR and FQNEAQ (reference sequence). The ends were cut back, 5 bases at V and 3 bases at J, with 14 bases in the middle. The DNA of the CDR3 is TGTGCCAGCAGCCCCCGGGACTCCAACTACAATGAGCAGTTCTTC. Protein: CASSPRDSNYNEQFF.

The rearrangement links TRBV10-2 to TRBJ2-5; maybe TRBD1 (5 bases). There are 15 residues in the CDR3. The V gene's germline CDR1 is WSHSY and CDR2 SAAADI. V lost 0 bases and J 0 bases, leaving 8 bases between the germline ends. CDR3 residues: CASSESRQNQETQYF. In nucleotides, the CDR3 is TGCGCCAGCAGTGAGTCCCGACAGAACCAAGAGACCCAGTACTTC.

The chain carries TRBV6-5 and TRBJ2-1, with D possibly matching TRBD1 (5 bases). Between the trimmed V and J ends, which lost 4 bases and 10 bases, there was a span of 20 bases. The CDR3 is made up of 15 amino acids. Germline V gene lookup returns CDR1 MNHEY and CDR2 SVGAGI. Written as DNA, the CDR3 is TGTGCCAGCAGTTGGTCCCCCGGCAGGGTTGGCGAGCAGTTCTTC. Its protein product is CASSWSPGRVGEQFF.

The chain has TRBV19 and TRBJ1-6; TRBD1 agrees at 7 bases. CDR3 length: 15 amino acids. Trimming cost V 3 bases and J 10 bases; bases outside gene matches: 9. Germline-derived CDR1 and CDR2 are LNHDA and SQIVND (reference sequence). The CDR3 nucleotides are TGTGCCAGTAGTATTGACAGGGAGAGGTACTCACCCCTCCACTTT. This gives the protein CASSIDRERYSPLHF.

CDR3 sequence (DNA): TGTGCCACCAGTGACTGGGGGGATCAGCCCCAGCATTTT. Amino acid sequence: CATSDWGDQPQHF. The chain uses TRBV24-1 and TRBJ1-5, with D possibly being TRBD1 (5 bases). V shed 4 bases and J shed 5 bases, with 8 bases lying between them. Germline loops: CDR1 KGHDR, CDR2 SFDVKD. CDR3 length: 13 residues.